This T cell receptor beta chain was identified during a study of T-cell memory formation after mild COVID-19. Regarding the study as a whole: CD4/CD8 balance held among clones contracting day 15 to 85, and later expanders leaned CD4+.

The CDR3 has 15 amino acids. For this clonotype: As yet, its antigen is unknown.

TCR alpha and TCR beta cDNA libraries carrying sample barcodes and UMIs were produced by 5'RACE using constant-segment primers. MiXCR, run by TCRdb on the 5' RACE reads, gives a single entry per CDR3 protein. The table includes 260,000 or so distinct CDR3 sequences, approximately 15% detected once. This TCR was recovered from a man between 18 and 35 years old who had mild COVID-19 (a few samples of this study predate the infection). Cell type and time point are not known. The chain employs TRBV21-1 and TRBJ2-7; TRBD1, the table's D call, lacks a check against the DNA. TRBV21-1 is tagged as a pseudogene. What was sequenced was PBMCs or a T cell subset sorted from them (not recorded which). This CDR3 reads CASSLSRGISYEQYV. As DNA, the CDR3 is TGTGCCAGCAGCCTGTCGCGGGGGATATCCTACGAGCAGTACGTC.